Each of the 10 T cell receptor beta chains below was sequenced from the same sample in a study of cytomegalovirus exposure and HLA in healthy donors. This PCR relied on a set of 60 Vbeta primers and 13 Jbeta primers. Clones were read by immunoSEQ multiplex PCR, and TCRdb kept only the in-frame ones, dropping some. This listing includes 200,000 to 250,000 clones. The sample taken for sequencing was PBMCs. These receptor sequences come from a woman in her thirties in good health and CMV-seropositive.

The rearrangement joins TRBV19 to TRBJ1-6; TRBD1 matches at 8 bases. Trimming took 3 bases from V and 7 from J; bases not matched to a gene: 8. Germline loops: CDR1 LNHDA, CDR2 SQIVND (reference sequence). CDR3 length: 16 residues. DNA of the CDR3: TGTGCCAGTAGTATCAGGAGCCGACAGGGGAATTCACCCCTCCACTTT. Protein sequence: CASSIRSRQGNSPLHF.

The CDR3 DNA follows: TGCGCCAGCAGCTTGGGACAGGGGAGCAATCAGCCCCAGCATTTT. Translating gives CASSLGQGSNQPQHF. The rearrangement uses TRBV5-1 and TRBJ1-5; 8 bases match TRBD1. The germline V gene has CDR1 SGHRS and CDR2 YFSETQ. V lost 0 bases to trimming and J lost 1 base; unmatched junction nucleotides: 0. The CDR3 extends over 15 amino acids.

The V gene is TRBV5-3, the J gene TRBJ2-2; 7 nucleotides match TRBD1. TRBV5-3 is an ORF; its function is uncertain. The CDR3 runs to 17 residues. Unmatched junction bases numbered 9, after V lost 4 bases and J lost 0 bases. The CDR3 spells CARSPPWTGSNTGELFF. The CDR3 DNA follows: TGTGCCAGAAGCCCCCCCTGGACAGGTTCGAACACCGGGGAGCTGTTTTTT.

V gene TRBV30 combines with J gene TRBJ1-1; TRBD1 matches at 9 bases. This CDR3 spans 15 amino acids. The junction had 8 bases not matched to a gene; V was cut back by 2 bases and J by 4 bases. Germline V gene lookup returns CDR1 GTSNPN and CDR2 SVGIG (reference sequence). The CDR3 protein is CAWSPSQTGGTEAFF. The CDR3 DNA reads TGTGCCTGGAGTCCATCCCAGACAGGGGGCACTGAAGCTTTCTTT.

This sequence joins TRBV6-6 and TRBJ1-1; D unclear. The CDR3 is made up of 14 amino acids. Deletions cut 8 bases from V and 4 bases from J, with 17 bases between. From germline, CDR1 is MNHNY and CDR2 SVGAGI (reference sequence). The CDR3 reads CASSTTSGGTEAFF. DNA of the CDR3: TGTGCCAGCTCCACAACATCGGGTGGCACTGAAGCTTTCTTT.

V gene TRBV2 combines with J gene TRBJ2-1; tentative D call: TRBD2 (5 bases). V gave up 8 bases and J gave up 8 bases, with 13 bases separating them. In germline, CDR1 is SNHLY, CDR2 FYNNEI. CDR3 length: 12 residues. The CDR3 DNA reads as TGTGCCAGCGAAACTAGTAAGGATGAGCAGTTCTTC. This codes for CASETSKDEQFF.

The chain carries TRBV11-2 and TRBJ2-2, with 9 positions matching TRBD1. The V gene end was trimmed by 11 bases and the J gene end by 7 bases; junction bases not matched to a gene: 5. Germline assignment: CDR1 SGHAT and CDR2 FQNNGV. The CDR3 totals 12 residues. Here the CDR3 DNA reads TGTGCCTTACAGGGGGCTATCGGGGAGCTGTTTTTT. Its translation is CALQGAIGELFF.

The chain is built from TRBV6-5 and TRBJ2-1; 8 nucleotides agree with TRBD1. Per germline, CDR1 MNHEY and CDR2 SVGAGI. The CDR3 is made up of 15 amino acids. V lost 5 bases and J lost 5; bases outside the gene matches: 8. The CDR3 sequence is CASSRTGPPDNEQFF. CDR3 bases: TGTGCCAGCAGTCGGACAGGGCCCCCGGACAATGAGCAGTTCTTC.

This sequence joins TRBV6-5 and TRBJ2-7; TRBD2 aligns across 10 bases. This CDR3 has 15 amino acids. V lost 2 bases and J lost 3; bases outside the gene matches: 4. Germline V gives CDR1 MNHEY, CDR2 SVGAGI. The CDR3 region is CASSYDASGGYEQYF. The CDR3 bases are TGTGCCAGCAGTTACGACGCTAGCGGGGGCTACGAGCAGTACTTC.

The gene calls are TRBV19 and TRBJ1-2, with D unresolved. V was pared by 7 bases and J by 0 bases, with 6 bases between. This CDR3 has 12 amino acids. The germline gives CDR1 LNHDA, CDR2 SQIVND (reference sequence). The CDR3 bases are TGTGCCAGTAAAGACACTAACTATGGCTACACCTTC. This translates into CASKDTNYGYTF.